This TCR beta chain appears in the sequencing data of a study of T cell responses to AZD1222 COVID-19 vaccine. Measured with immunoSEQ multiplex PCR; TCRdb has only the in-frame clones, and not every one. This table holds 100,000 to 150,000 clones, about 87% found once. Germline CDR1 is MDHEN and CDR2 is SYDVKM. This CDR3 is built from 16 residues. Trimming pared 7 bases from V and 4 bases from J, leaving 19 bases between. General study results and limits: Among the donors, most were white British and more were female, and clonal diversity was possibly underestimated.

To note about this clone: Its antigen remains unidentified.

The source was peripheral blood, collected on day 0 of AZD1222 vaccination. The chain employs TRBV28 and TRBJ1-4; maybe TRBD1 (6 bases). This clonotype originated in an adult in good health. In nucleotides, the CDR3 is TGTGCCAGCATGTGGGGGGGGGCAAAGTTTAATGAAAAACTGTTTTTT. It yields the protein CASMWGGAKFNEKLFF.